One and the same sample provided the 32 T cell receptor beta chains below, sequenced in a study of early T cells in non-severe SARS-CoV-2 infection. TCRdb re-called the 5' RACE reads through MiXCR, storing one row per CDR3 protein. The profile shows about 28,000 distinct CDR3 sequences, about 5% of them singletons. Sample: whole blood. These receptors all stem from an adult who was a healthcare worker with PCR-confirmed SARS-CoV-2 infection or an uninfected control (not recorded which).

Comment on this clonotype: This may stem from a read error, because a much larger clone lies one nucleotide away. The chain carries TRBV15 and TRBJ2-1; D is undetermined. This CDR3 is built from 16 residues. CDR1 and CDR2 (germline): LNHNV, YYDKDF (reference sequence). The DNA for the CDR3 is TGTGCCACCAGCAGAGGTACAGTGGGCCCTTACAATGAGCGGTTCTTC. It encodes CATSRGTVGPYNERFF.

The chain couples TRBV19 to TRBJ1-1; D not resolved. Germline V gives CDR1 LNHDA, CDR2 SQIVND (reference sequence). The V end lost 5 bases, the J end lost 2 bases, and 6 bases lay between the germline ends. This CDR3 contains 12 residues. CDR3 residues: CASSLINTEAFF. In DNA, the CDR3 is TGTGCCAGTAGTTTAATAAACACTGAAGCTTTCTTT.

The table lists this clonotype with many counts. V gene TRBV12-3 or TRBV12-4 combines with J gene TRBJ1-1, with 8 nucleotides matching TRBD1. This CDR3 has 13 amino acids. Losses at the gene ends were 5 bases for V and 4 bases for J; bases not matched to a gene: 3. The CDR3, as DNA: TGTGCCAGCAGTGGACAGGGAAGCACTGAAGCTTTCTTT. Translating it yields CASSGQGSTEAFF.

This clonotype was seen many times. V gene TRBV6-5 combines with J gene TRBJ2-1; D is possibly TRBD2 (6 bases). This CDR3 is built from 15 residues. Germline CDR1 reads MNHEY; CDR2 reads SVGAGI. Trimming pared 5 bases from V and 1 base from J, leaving 12 bases between. Written as DNA, the CDR3 is TGTGCCAGCAGTATAGCGGTCCCTTCCTACAATGAGCAGTTCTTC. It encodes CASSIAVPSYNEQFF.

This clonotype showed up many times. The V call is TRBV18, the J call TRBJ1-4, with 7 positions matching TRBD1. CDR1 is KGHSH and CDR2 is LQKENI in the germline V gene. This CDR3 is built from 14 residues. The junction had 2 bases not matched to a gene; V was cut back by 2 bases and J by 5 bases. CDR3 bases: TGTGCCAGCTCACCAGACAGGGTCAATGAAAAACTGTTTTTT. It codes for CASSPDRVNEKLFF.

This clonotype was counted ten times or more. The J gene is TRBJ2-5, the V gene TRBV12-3 or TRBV12-4; D possibly corresponds to TRBD1 (6 bases). The germline V and J ends were trimmed by 5 bases and 5 bases, with 15 bases remaining between them. This CDR3 has 14 amino acids. The CDR3 sequence: CASSLGQPQETQYF. The CDR3 DNA reads TGTGCCAGCAGTCTTGGACAGCCCCAGGAGACCCAGTACTTC.

This clonotype turned up a few times. This chain joins TRBV12-3 or TRBV12-4 and TRBJ1-6, with a possible D match to TRBD1 (5 bases). The CDR3 runs 12 residues. The germline V and J ends were trimmed by 6 bases and 11 bases, with 11 bases remaining between them. CDR3 region: CASRAGTTPLHF. The CDR3 DNA follows: TGTGCCAGCAGGGCGGGGACTACACCCCTCCACTTT.

This chain connects TRBV19 to TRBJ1-2; TRBD1 is a possible D gene (5 bases). This CDR3 comprises 14 residues. Trimming removed 5 bases at V and 7 bases at J, with 17 bases between. Germline-derived CDR1 and CDR2 are LNHDA and SQIVND (reference sequence). The CDR3 nucleotides are TGTGCCAGTAGTCTAATACGGGACTCCCCTGGCTACACCTTC. Translated: CASSLIRDSPGYTF.

This clonotype was seen repeatedly, ten times or more. The rearrangement joins TRBV7-6 to TRBJ1-1; the D gene is possibly TRBD1 (5 bases). The CDR3 extends over 18 amino acids. V lost 3 bases, J lost 2 bases, and 22 bases lay in between. Germline CDR1 reads SGHVS; CDR2 reads FNYEAQ. The CDR3 region is CASSLFPIRQGSNTEAFF. CDR3 nucleotides: TGTGCCAGCAGCTTGTTCCCTATTCGGCAGGGTAGTAACACTGAAGCTTTCTTT.

The sample holds many counts of this clonotype. The gene calls are TRBV7-9 and TRBJ1-6; TRBD1 agrees at 7 bases. The germline gives CDR1 SEHNR, CDR2 FQNEAQ (reference sequence). V lost 5 bases to trimming and J lost 6 bases; unmatched junction nucleotides: 7. This CDR3 is built from 15 residues. DNA of the CDR3: TGTGCCAGCAGCCGTTCCGGGACAGCTAATTCACCCCTCCACTTT. Residues: CASSRSGTANSPLHF.

This clonotype occurred once. V and J are TRBV10-3 and TRBJ1-6; D not resolved. V lost 5 bases and J lost 5, with 7 bases in between. This CDR3 region has 13 residues. Germline V gene lookup returns CDR1 ENHRY and CDR2 SYGVKD. The CDR3: CAISSQHNSPLHF. In nucleotides, the CDR3 is TGTGCCATCAGTTCGCAGCATAATTCACCCCTCCACTTT.

The rearrangement links TRBV27 to TRBJ1-2; D is uncertain. Germline CDR1 reads MNHEY; CDR2 reads SMNVEV (reference sequence). Trimming cost V 7 bases and J 3 bases, with 12 bases left between them. This CDR3 spans 13 amino acids. This CDR3 is CASMGSLDYGYTF. The CDR3 DNA follows: TGTGCCAGCATGGGTTCCTTGGACTATGGCTACACCTTC.

This clonotype was recorded many times. The chain uses TRBV10-1 and TRBJ2-2, with 9 nucleotides matching TRBD1. CDR3 size: 15 residues. Trimming removed 4 bases from V and 7 bases from J; junction bases left unmatched: 7. Germline loops: CDR1 WNHNN, CDR2 SYGVQD (reference sequence). The CDR3 DNA follows: TGCGCCAGCAGTGTGACACAGGGGGCTAGCGGGGAGCTGTTTTTT. This translates into CASSVTQGASGELFF.

The sample holds many counts of this clonotype. This sequence joins TRBV29-1 and TRBJ2-5; D is unclear. This CDR3 has 12 amino acids. Trimming shortened V by 4 bases and J by 2 bases, and 8 bases separated the two germline ends. CDR1 and CDR2 (germline): SQVTM, ANQGSEA. As DNA, the CDR3 is TGCAGCGTTGCCGGGCAGCAAGAGACCCAGTACTTC. Its protein is CSVAGQQETQYF. The variable domain in full, completed from reference TRBV29-1 and TRBJ2-5, reads SAVISQKPSRDICQRGTSLTIQCQVDSQVTMMFWYRQQPGQSLTLIATANQGSEATYESGFVIDKFPISRPNLTFSTLTVSNMSPEDSSIYLCSVAGQQETQYFGPGTRLLVL.

By share, this clonotype ranks as medium-sized. The genes are TRBV19 and TRBJ1-5; D might be TRBD1 (5 bases). Germline V lookup: CDR1 LNHDA, CDR2 SQIVND (reference sequence). The germline V and J ends were trimmed by 9 bases and 0 bases, with 12 bases remaining between them. CDR3 length: 14 residues. CDR3 in DNA: TGTGCCAGCTTGGGGCAATATAGCAATCAGCCCCAGCATTTT. As protein: CASLGQYSNQPQHF. Full variable domain (remainder filled in from reference TRBV19 and TRBJ1-5): DGGITQSPKYLFRKEGQNVTLSCEQNLNHDAMYWYRQDPGQGLRLIYYSQIVNDFQKGDIAEGYSVSREKKESFPLTVTSAQKNPTAFYLCASLGQYSNQPQHFGDGTRLSIL.

This clonotype has ten or more counts. J is TRBJ2-7 and V is TRBV11-3; tentative D call: TRBD1 (6 bases). Trimming took off 1 base at V and 4 bases at J, with 11 bases between the two ends. The germline gives CDR1 SGHNT, CDR2 YENEEA. The CDR3 consists of 14 residues. The CDR3 DNA is TGTGCCAGCAGCTTAGGGACAGCTTCTTACGAGCAGTACTTC. Translation gives CASSLGTASYEQYF. Complete variable domain (other parts from reference TRBV11-3 and TRBJ2-7): EAGVVQSPRYKIIEKKQPVAFWCNPISGHNTLYWYLQNLGQGPELLIRYENEEAVDDSQLPKDRFSAERLKGVDSTLKIQPAELGDSAVYLCASSLGTASYEQYFGPGTRLTVT.

There are many counts of this clonotype. V gene TRBV5-1 combines with J gene TRBJ2-5; D is uncertain. V lost 1 base and J 0 bases, leaving 7 bases between the germline ends. The CDR3 loop spans 14 amino acids. Germline CDR1 is SGHRS and CDR2 is YFSETQ. CDR3 DNA sequence: TGCGCCAGCAGCTTGAAAACAAACCAAGAGACCCAGTACTTC. It encodes CASSLKTNQETQYF.

This clonotype was observed many times. The chain recombines TRBV10-2 with TRBJ2-1; 8 bases are shared with TRBD1. There are 16 residues in the CDR3. Trimming cost V 3 bases and J 8 bases; bases outside gene matches: 12. Germline assignment: CDR1 WSHSY and CDR2 SAAADI. CDR3 protein: CASSESRRQGSDEQFF. The CDR3 nucleotides are TGCGCCAGCAGTGAAAGTAGGAGACAGGGGAGCGATGAGCAGTTCTTC.

The chain is built from TRBV20-1 and TRBJ2-3; the match to TRBD2 covers 13 bases. This CDR3 is 16 amino acids long. Per germline, CDR1 DFQATT and CDR2 SNEGSKA (reference sequence). The junction had 7 bases not matched to a gene; V was cut back by 6 bases and J by 1 base. In DNA, the CDR3 is TGCAGTGCCCAAATTGGGACTAGCGGGGGCACAGATACGCAGTATTTT. This sequence encodes CSAQIGTSGGTDTQYF.

The sample holds many counts of this clonotype. The CDR3 nucleotides are TGTGCCAGTAGTATAGACAGTTACAATGAGCAGTTCTTC. Its protein is CASSIDSYNEQFF. This chain uses TRBV19 with TRBJ2-1; D remains unclear. The V gene lost 0 bases and the J gene lost 4 bases, with 4 bases spanning the gap. Germline V CDR1 and CDR2: LNHDA, SQIVND (reference sequence). The CDR3 runs 13 residues.

The rearrangement joins TRBV6-5 to TRBJ1-2; 7 nucleotides line up with TRBD1. V dropped 2 bases and J dropped 6; count of bases not matched to a gene: 6. Germline V gene sequence: CDR1 MNHEY, CDR2 SVGAGI. The CDR3 runs to 14 residues. The CDR3 loop reads CASSYQTGRDGYTF. CDR3 sequence (DNA): TGTGCCAGCAGTTACCAGACAGGGCGGGATGGCTACACCTTC.

This clonotype was found many times. This sequence joins TRBV28 and TRBJ1-5; D remains unclear. Germline assignment: CDR1 MDHEN and CDR2 SYDVKM. The germline V and J ends were trimmed by 3 bases and 3 bases, with 9 bases remaining between them. This CDR3 comprises 14 residues. In nucleotides, the CDR3 is TGTGCCAGCAGTTTTTTAGGCGACAATCAGCCCCAGCATTTT. It codes for CASSFLGDNQPQHF.

The chain joins TRBV7-9 to TRBJ1-5; D gene uncertain. CDR1 is SEHNR and CDR2 is FQNEAQ in the germline V gene (reference sequence). Trimming stripped 5 bases from V and 7 bases from J, with 9 bases between. The CDR3 runs to 12 residues. The CDR3: CASSPPGQPQHF. CDR3 nucleotides: TGTGCCAGCAGCCCCCCGGGACAGCCCCAGCATTTT.

The chain combines TRBV7-2 with TRBJ2-1, with no clear D. V was pared by 2 bases and J by 4 bases, with 9 bases between. From germline, CDR1 is SGHTA and CDR2 FQGNSA. This CDR3 comprises 14 residues. CDR3 amino acids: CASSLRTLYNEQFF. In DNA, the CDR3 is TGTGCCAGCAGCTTAAGGACCCTTTACAATGAGCAGTTCTTC.

This clonotype was counted at least ten times. The J gene is TRBJ1-1, the V gene TRBV7-2; 7 bases are shared with TRBD1. Looked up from germline, CDR1 is SGHTA and CDR2 is FQGNSA. CDR3 length equals 17 residues. Trimming cost V 1 base and J 3 bases; bases outside gene matches: 11. The CDR3 nucleotides read TGTGCCAGCAGCTTAGTGACAGGGCCGAGGAGGGACACTGAAGCTTTCTTT. Translated, it gives CASSLVTGPRRDTEAFF.

This clonotype occurred many times. The V call is TRBV6-1, the J call TRBJ1-4; D is unresolved. CDR1 is MNHNS and CDR2 is SASEGT in the germline V gene. This CDR3 spans 14 amino acids. V shed 11 bases and J shed 0 bases, with 13 bases lying between them. In DNA form, the CDR3 reads TGTGCCGGCAAGGAGAGTGCAACTAATGAAAAACTGTTTTTT. This codes for CAGKESATNEKLFF.

This clonotype was recorded at least ten times. The chain combines TRBV10-3 with TRBJ2-7; TRBD1 matches at 7 bases. The length of the CDR3 is 12 residues. Germline V gene sequence: CDR1 ENHRY, CDR2 SYGVKD. Losses at the gene ends were 10 bases for V and 7 bases for J; bases not matched to a gene: 10. The CDR3 nucleotides read TGTGCCAGTGGACAGGCCCTACGGGAGCAGTACTTC. Translating it yields CASGQALREQYF.

The chain has TRBV12-3 or TRBV12-4 and TRBJ2-7, with TRBD1 matching over 7 bases. Unmatched junction bases numbered 8, after V lost 3 bases and J lost 6 bases. The CDR3 is 14 residues long. The CDR3 nucleotides read TGTGCCAGCAGTTTGGTAGGGGGCGAGGGCGAGCAGTACTTC. Encoded protein: CASSLVGGEGEQYF.

This clonotype was recorded many times. The CDR3 DNA sequence: TGTGCCAGCAGTTTACGTGGGACAGGGCATTTGGGAGAGCAGTACTTC. Residues: CASSLRGTGHLGEQYF. The genes are TRBV6-2 or TRBV6-3 and TRBJ2-7; TRBD1 agrees at 9 bases. This CDR3 has 16 amino acids. The trim removed 4 bases at V and 7 bases at J, leaving 14 bases unmatched. Germline CDR1 reads MNHEY; CDR2 reads SVGEGT.

In its sample, this clonotype was seen many times. The rearrangement joins TRBV7-6 to TRBJ2-2; D gene uncertain. The CDR3 spans 14 residues. Germline loops: CDR1 SGHVS, CDR2 FNYEAQ. V dropped 3 bases and J dropped 4 bases, with 9 bases sitting between them. CDR3 in DNA: TGTGCCAGCAGCTTCCTGGTCTCCACCGGGGAGCTGTTTTTT. Its translation is CASSFLVSTGELFF.

The table lists this clonotype with many counts. The CDR3, as DNA: TGTGCCAGCAGCATGGGGAGGGGAGATCAGCCCCAGCATTTT. Translation gives CASSMGRGDQPQHF. The rearrangement joins TRBV5-5 to TRBJ1-5; perhaps TRBD1 as D (5 bases). This CDR3 region has 14 residues. The V end lost 4 bases, the J end lost 5 bases, and 13 bases lay between the germline ends. CDR1 is SGHKS and CDR2 is YYEKEE in the germline V gene (reference sequence).

This clonotype occurred many times. The V call is TRBV28, the J call TRBJ2-5; TRBD2 agrees at 8 bases. Per germline, CDR1 MDHEN and CDR2 SYDVKM. V lost 2 bases to trimming and J lost 10 bases; unmatched junction nucleotides: 3. The CDR3 sequence is 12 residues long. The CDR3 is CASSLGLAGQYF. The CDR3 nucleotides read TGTGCCAGCAGTTTAGGGCTAGCGGGCCAGTACTTC.